Shown below are 4 T cell receptor beta chains from a single sample sequenced in a study of shared clonotypes between healthy human individuals. Sequencing was performed with immunoSEQ multiplex PCR; in TCRdb, only in-frame clones are kept and a portion is missing. The sample lists about 470,000 clones, around 79% seen once, with 13% in the top ten. Sequenced input: PBMCs. All receptors derive from a woman aged 40 to 50 in good health. Some clones in this sample may be carry-over from other donors' samples.

V is TRBV11-3 and J is TRBJ2-3, with 7 bases identical to TRBD1. CDR1 is SGHNT and CDR2 is YENEEA in the germline V gene. With V trimmed by 1 base and J by 3 bases, 4 bases remained unmatched. The length of the CDR3 is 15 residues. The CDR3 DNA follows: TGTGCCAGCAGCTTAGGAGGGGGCGAAACAGATACGCAGTATTTT. It translates to CASSLGGGETDTQYF.

The rearrangement joins TRBV18 to TRBJ1-1; 9 bases align to TRBD1. The CDR3 is 16 amino acids. V lost 2 bases to trimming and J lost 1 base; unmatched junction nucleotides: 5. Germline V gene data show CDR1 as KGHSH and CDR2 as LQKENI. The CDR3 DNA follows: TGTGCCAGCTCACCAACGACAGGGGGGTGGAACACTGAAGCTTTCTTT. Protein product: CASSPTTGGWNTEAFF.

This chain joins TRBV30 and TRBJ1-4; D remains unclear. Trimming cost V 4 bases and J 0 bases, with 9 bases left between them. The CDR3 loop spans 14 amino acids. In germline, CDR1 is GTSNPN, CDR2 SVGIG (reference sequence). This chain's CDR3 is CAWIPDATNEKLFF. The CDR3 nucleotides are TGTGCCTGGATCCCCGATGCAACTAATGAAAAACTGTTTTTT.

V gene TRBV7-9 combines with J gene TRBJ2-5, with D possibly being TRBD1 or TRBD2 (5 bases each). TRBJ2-7 matches the DNA end more closely, so the J call is doubtful. Looked up from germline, CDR1 is SEHNR and CDR2 is FQNEAQ (reference sequence). The CDR3 is 16 residues long. CDR3 loop: CASSYDSGTFSYEQYF. As DNA, the CDR3 is TGTGCCAGCAGCTACGATTCCGGGACGTTCTCCTACGAGCAGTACTTC.